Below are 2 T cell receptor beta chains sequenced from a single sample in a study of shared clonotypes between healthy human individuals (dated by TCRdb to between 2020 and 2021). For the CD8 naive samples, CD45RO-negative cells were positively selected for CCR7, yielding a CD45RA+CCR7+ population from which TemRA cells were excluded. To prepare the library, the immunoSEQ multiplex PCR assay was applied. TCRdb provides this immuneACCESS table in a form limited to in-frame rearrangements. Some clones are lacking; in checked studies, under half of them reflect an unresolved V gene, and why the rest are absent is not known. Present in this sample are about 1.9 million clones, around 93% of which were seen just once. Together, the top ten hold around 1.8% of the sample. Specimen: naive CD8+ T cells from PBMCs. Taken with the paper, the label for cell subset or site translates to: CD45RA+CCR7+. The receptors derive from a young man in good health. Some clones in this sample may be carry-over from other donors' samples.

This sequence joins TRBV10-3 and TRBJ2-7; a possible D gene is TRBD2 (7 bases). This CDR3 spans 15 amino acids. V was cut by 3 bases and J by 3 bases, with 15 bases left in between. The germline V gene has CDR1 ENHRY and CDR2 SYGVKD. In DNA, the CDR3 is TGTGCCATCAGTGAAGGGGGGGGGCCCAGCTACGAGCAGTACTTC. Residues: CAISEGGGPSYEQYF.

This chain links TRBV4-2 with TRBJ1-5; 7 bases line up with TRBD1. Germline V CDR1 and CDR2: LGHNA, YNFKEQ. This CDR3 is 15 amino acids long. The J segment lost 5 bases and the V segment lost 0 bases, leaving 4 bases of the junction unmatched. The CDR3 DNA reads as TGTGCCAGCAGCCAAGAAGGGGACAGACATCAGCCCCAGCATTTT. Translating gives CASSQEGDRHQPQHF.